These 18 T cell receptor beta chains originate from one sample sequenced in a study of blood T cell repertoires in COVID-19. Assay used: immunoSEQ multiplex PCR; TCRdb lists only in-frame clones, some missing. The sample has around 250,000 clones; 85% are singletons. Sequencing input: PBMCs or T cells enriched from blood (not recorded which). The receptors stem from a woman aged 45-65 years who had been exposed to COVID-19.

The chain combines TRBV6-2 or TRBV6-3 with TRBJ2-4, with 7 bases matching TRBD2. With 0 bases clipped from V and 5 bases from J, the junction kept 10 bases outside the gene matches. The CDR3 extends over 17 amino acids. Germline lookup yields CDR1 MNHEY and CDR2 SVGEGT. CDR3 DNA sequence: TGTGCCAGCAGTTACTCGATCTTTGGCGGGGGAGAAAACATTCAGTACTTC. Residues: CASSYSIFGGGENIQYF.

CDR3 nucleotide sequence: TGTGCCAGCAGTATTAGGGGGTTGGGCCCCTACGGCTACACCTTC. Amino acid sequence: CASSIRGLGPYGYTF. V and J are TRBV28 and TRBJ1-2, with a tentative D call TRBD1 (6 bases). V was pared by 5 bases and J by 8 bases, with 21 bases between. The CDR3 runs to 15 residues. Per the germline V gene, CDR1 is MDHEN and CDR2 is SYDVKM.

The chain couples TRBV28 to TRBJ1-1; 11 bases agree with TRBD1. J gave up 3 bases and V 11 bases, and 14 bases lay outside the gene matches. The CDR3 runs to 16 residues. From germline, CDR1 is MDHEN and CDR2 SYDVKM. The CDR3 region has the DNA TGTGCCTTACGAGCCGGACAGGGGGCGATCGACACTGAAGCTTTCTTT. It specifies CALRAGQGAIDTEAFF.

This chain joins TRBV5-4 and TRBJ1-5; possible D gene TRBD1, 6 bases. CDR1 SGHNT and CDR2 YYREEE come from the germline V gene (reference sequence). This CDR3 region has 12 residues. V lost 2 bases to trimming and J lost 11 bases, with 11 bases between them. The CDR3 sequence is CASSLQGGSQHF. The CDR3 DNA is TGTGCCAGCAGCTTACAGGGAGGGTCCCAGCATTTT.

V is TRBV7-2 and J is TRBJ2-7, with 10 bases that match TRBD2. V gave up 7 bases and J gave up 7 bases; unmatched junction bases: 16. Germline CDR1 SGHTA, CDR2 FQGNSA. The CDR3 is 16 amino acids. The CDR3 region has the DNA TGTGCCAGCACCCGGGGTAGCGGGGGGATTTTGGGGGAGCAGTACTTC. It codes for CASTRGSGGILGEQYF.

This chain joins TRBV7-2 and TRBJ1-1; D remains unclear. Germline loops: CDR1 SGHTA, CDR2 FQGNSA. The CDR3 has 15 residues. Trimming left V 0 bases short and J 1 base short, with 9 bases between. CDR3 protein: CASSLAAAANTEAFF. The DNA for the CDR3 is TGTGCCAGCAGCTTAGCAGCCGCGGCGAACACTGAAGCTTTCTTT.

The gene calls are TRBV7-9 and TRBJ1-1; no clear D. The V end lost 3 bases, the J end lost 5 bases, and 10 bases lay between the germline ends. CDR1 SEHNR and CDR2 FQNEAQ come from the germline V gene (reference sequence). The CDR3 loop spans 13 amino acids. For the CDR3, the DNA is TGTGCCAGCAGCTTTAGAAGGGAGACTGAAGCTTTCTTT. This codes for CASSFRRETEAFF.

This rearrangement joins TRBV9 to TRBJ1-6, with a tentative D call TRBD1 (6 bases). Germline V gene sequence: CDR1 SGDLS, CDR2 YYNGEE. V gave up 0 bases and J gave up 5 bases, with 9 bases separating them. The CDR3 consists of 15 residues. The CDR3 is CASSVGTENNSPLHF. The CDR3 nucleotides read TGTGCCAGCAGCGTAGGGACAGAAAATAATTCACCCCTCCACTTT.

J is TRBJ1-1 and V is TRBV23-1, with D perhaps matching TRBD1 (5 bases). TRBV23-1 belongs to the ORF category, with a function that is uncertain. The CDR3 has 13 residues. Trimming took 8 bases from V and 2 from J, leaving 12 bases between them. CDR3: CASWGLGNTEAFF. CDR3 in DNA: TGCGCCAGCTGGGGCCTTGGAAACACTGAAGCTTTCTTT.

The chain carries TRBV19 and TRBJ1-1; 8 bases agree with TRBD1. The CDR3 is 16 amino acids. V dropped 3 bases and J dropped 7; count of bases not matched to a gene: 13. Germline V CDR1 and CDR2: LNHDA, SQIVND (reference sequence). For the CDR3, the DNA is TGTGCCAGTAGTATCGGGTTCCGACAGGGGATCGGTGAAGCTTTCTTT. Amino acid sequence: CASSIGFRQGIGEAFF.

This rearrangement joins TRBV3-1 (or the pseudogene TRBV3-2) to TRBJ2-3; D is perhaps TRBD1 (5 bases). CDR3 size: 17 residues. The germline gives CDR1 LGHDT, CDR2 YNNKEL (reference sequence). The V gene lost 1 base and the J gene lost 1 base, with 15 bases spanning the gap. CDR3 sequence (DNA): TGTGCCAGCAGCCAAGTGATCCAGGGTCGTGGCACAGATACGCAGTATTTT. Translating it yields CASSQVIQGRGTDTQYF.

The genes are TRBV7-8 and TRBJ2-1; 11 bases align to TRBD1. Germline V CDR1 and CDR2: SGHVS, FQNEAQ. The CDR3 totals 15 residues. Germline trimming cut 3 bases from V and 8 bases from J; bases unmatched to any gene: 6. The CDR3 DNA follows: TGTGCCAGCAGCTTGAGGACAGGGGGCCGGGATGAGCAGTTCTTC. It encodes CASSLRTGGRDEQFF.

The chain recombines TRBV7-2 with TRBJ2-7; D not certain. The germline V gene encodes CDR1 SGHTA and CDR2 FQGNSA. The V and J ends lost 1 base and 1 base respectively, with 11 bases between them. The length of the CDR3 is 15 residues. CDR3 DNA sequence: TGTGCCAGCAGCTTAGGCGTAGCTATTTCCTACGAGCAGTACTTC. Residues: CASSLGVAISYEQYF. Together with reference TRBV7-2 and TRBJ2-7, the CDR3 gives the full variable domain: GAGVSQSPSNKVTEKGKDVELRCDPISGHTALYWYRQSLGQGLEFLIYFQGNSAPDKSGLPSDRFSAERTGGSVSTLTIQRTQQEDSAVYLCASSLGVAISYEQYFGPGTRLTVT.

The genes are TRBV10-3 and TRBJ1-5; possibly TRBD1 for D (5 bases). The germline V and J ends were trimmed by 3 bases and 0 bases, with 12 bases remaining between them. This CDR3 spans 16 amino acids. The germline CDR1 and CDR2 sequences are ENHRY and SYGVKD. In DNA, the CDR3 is TGTGCCATCAGTGACGCCGTCGGGGGTAGCAATCAGCCCCAGCATTTT. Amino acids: CAISDAVGGSNQPQHF.

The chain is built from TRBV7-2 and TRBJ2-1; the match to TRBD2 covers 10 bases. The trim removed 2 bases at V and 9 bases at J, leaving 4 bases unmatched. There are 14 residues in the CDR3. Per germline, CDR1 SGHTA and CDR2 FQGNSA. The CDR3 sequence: CASSLLAGEGEQFF. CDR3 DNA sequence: TGTGCCAGCAGCTTACTAGCGGGGGAAGGTGAGCAGTTCTTC.

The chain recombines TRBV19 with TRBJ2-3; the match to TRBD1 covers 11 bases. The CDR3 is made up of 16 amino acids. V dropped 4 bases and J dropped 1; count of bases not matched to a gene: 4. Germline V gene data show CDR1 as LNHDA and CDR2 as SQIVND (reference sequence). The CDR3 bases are TGTGCCAGTAGTACACTGGACAGGGGGCGCACAGATACGCAGTATTTT. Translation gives CASSTLDRGRTDTQYF. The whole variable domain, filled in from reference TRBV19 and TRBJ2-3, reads DGGITQSPKYLFRKEGQNVTLSCEQNLNHDAMYWYRQDPGQGLRLIYYSQIVNDFQKGDIAEGYSVSREKKESFPLTVTSAQKNPTAFYLCASSTLDRGRTDTQYFGPGTRLTVL.

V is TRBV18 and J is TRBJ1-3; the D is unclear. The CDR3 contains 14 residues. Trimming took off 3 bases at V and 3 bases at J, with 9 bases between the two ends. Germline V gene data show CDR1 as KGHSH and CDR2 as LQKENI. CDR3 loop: CASSPDGSGNTIYF. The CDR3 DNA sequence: TGTGCCAGCTCACCCGACGGGAGTGGAAACACCATATATTTT.

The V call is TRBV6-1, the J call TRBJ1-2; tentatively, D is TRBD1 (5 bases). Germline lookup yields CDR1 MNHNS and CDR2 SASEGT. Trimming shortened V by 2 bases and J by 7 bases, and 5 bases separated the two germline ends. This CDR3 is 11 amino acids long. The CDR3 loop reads CASSERGGYTF. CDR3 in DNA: TGTGCCAGCAGTGAAAGGGGTGGCTACACCTTC.